The sequence of this T cell receptor (beta chain) was determined in a study of T cell repertoires in cytomegalovirus infection. Regarding this clonotype: Its antigen is unidentified.

CDR1 MNHNS and CDR2 SASEGT come from the germline V gene. CDR3 length: 17 residues. Trimming took 5 bases from V and 0 from J, leaving 20 bases between them. MiXCR was run by TCRdb on the reads, yielding one entry per CDR3 protein. Of more than 250,000 distinct CDR3 sequences listed, approximately 25% are singletons. Study observations and caveats: In two of eight donors, the top clonotype was HLA-C-restricted CMV-specific. The study identified carriers of CMV plus the relevant HLA from cumulative public TCR beta family frequency.

The sequencing here drew on cultured PBMCs, taken from culture after CMV antigen stimulation. The sequence was collected from a human donor in good health (CMV status not recorded). Some clones in this sample may be carry-over from other donors' samples. The V and J genes are TRBV6-1 and TRBJ2-7; maybe TRBD1 (6 bases). The CDR3 bases are TGTGCCAGCAGTCGGACAGTTTCGAAGATGAGCTCCTACGAGCAGTACTTC. Translated, it gives CASSRTVSKMSSYEQYF.